This is a list of T cell receptor beta chains from one sample in a study of cytomegalovirus exposure and HLA in healthy donors. TCRdb's table, derived via immunoSEQ multiplex PCR, lists solely in-frame clones and lacks some. The table lists more than 50,000 clones. The sequencing sample was made of PBMCs. These receptors were taken from a man aged 50 or older in good health and CMV-seropositive. Each CDR3 is given with its conserved first and last residue. A D gene is named only where the DNA matches it firmly.

d_gene	v_gene	len	j_gene	CDR3nt	CDR3aa
.	TRBV27	16	TRBJ2-5	TGTGCCAGCAGTTTATCCTCCGGACTACCGCGGGAGACCCAGTACTTC	CASSLSSGLPRETQYF
.	TRBV10-3	16	TRBJ1-1	TGTGCCATCAGTGAGTCCATGGACACCTTGGGGACTGAAGCTTTCTTT	CAISESMDTLGTEAFF
.	TRBV19	16	TRBJ2-7	TGTGCCAGTAGTATATCCGGACAGCCTTTTTCCTACGAGCAGTACTTC	CASSISGQPFSYEQYF
TRBD2	TRBV6-1	16	TRBJ2-7	TGTGCCAGCAGTGAAGTTGGGACTAGCGGGGCCTACGAGCAGTACTTC	CASSEVGTSGAYEQYF
TRBD2	TRBV5-1	16	TRBJ2-3	TGCGCCAGCAGCGTCGAGCGGGGGGGGACCACAGATACGCAGTATTTT	CASSVERGGTTDTQYF
.	TRBV9	14	TRBJ1-1	TGTGCCAGCAGCAGCGGGACCGTGAACACTGAAGCTTTCTTT	CASSSGTVNTEAFF
TRBD1	TRBV19	15	TRBJ2-7	TGTGCCAGTAGTATAACGGACAGGGGAGGGTACGAGCAGTACTTC	CASSITDRGGYEQYF
.	TRBV2	13	TRBJ2-7	TGTGCCAGCAGGGCCCGGGGGTCCCACGAGCAGTACTTC	CASRARGSHEQYF
TRBD2	TRBV4-1	16	TRBJ2-7	TGCGCCAGCAGCCAAGAGGGAGCGGGAGGCCCCTACGAGCAGTACTTC	CASSQEGAGGPYEQYF
.	TRBV11-2	16	TRBJ2-1	TGTGCCAGCAGCTTTGGTAGCTTGAGGGTAAGCAATGAGCAGTTCTTC	CASSFGSLRVSNEQFF
.	TRBV5-6	12	TRBJ2-7	TGTGCCAGCGGACCGGGGGACTACGAGCAGTACTTC	CASGPGDYEQYF
.	TRBV7-2	15	TRBJ2-3	TGTGCCAGCAGCTTAGTGGGGCTCCGCACAGATACGCAGTATTTT	CASSLVGLRTDTQYF
.	TRBV18	12	TRBJ2-1	TGTGCCAGCTCACCAGCAGGGAATGGGCAGTTCTTC	CASSPAGNGQFF
TRBD1	TRBV4-2	16	TRBJ1-1	TGTGCCAGCAGCCAAGATAATCGACAGGGACGAATTGAAGCTTTCTTT	CASSQDNRQGRIEAFF
TRBD1	TRBV14	14	TRBJ1-2	TGTGCCAGCAGCCAAGATAGACAGGGCTATGGCTACACCTTC	CASSQDRQGYGYTF
TRBD1	TRBV29-1	13	TRBJ1-1	TGCAGCGTTGCACAGGGGTTGAACACTGAAGCTTTCTTT	CSVAQGLNTEAFF
TRBD1	TRBV5-4	15	TRBJ1-2	TGTGCCAGCAGCTTCGACAGGGGGCAACACTATGGCTACACCTTC	CASSFDRGQHYGYTF
.	TRBV7-2	14	TRBJ2-3	TGTGCCAGCAGCTTTCTTGGCCGCACAGATACGCAGTATTTT	CASSFLGRTDTQYF
TRBD2	TRBV4-2	15	TRBJ2-2	TGTGCCAGCAGCCTCGGGACTACCAACACCGGGGAGCTGTTTTTT	CASSLGTTNTGELFF
.	TRBV28	13	TRBJ2-7	TGTGCCAGCCTCGGGACTTTATCCTACGAGCAGTACTTC	CASLGTLSYEQYF
TRBD2	TRBV18	17	TRBJ2-5	TGTGCCAGCTCACCAGGCCTAGCGGGAATGTACCAAGAGACCCAGTACTTC	CASSPGLAGMYQETQYF
.	TRBV11-2	15	TRBJ1-3	TGTGCCAGCAGCTTAGATCCGAGCTCTGGAAACACCATATATTTT	CASSLDPSSGNTIYF
.	TRBV28	14	TRBJ1-2	TGTGCCAGCAGGTCGATAAGGGGCGGAAATGGCTACACCTTC	CASRSIRGGNGYTF
.	TRBV18	13	TRBJ2-7	TGTGCCAGCTCACCACGGCCCGCCTACGAGCAGTACTTC	CASSPRPAYEQYF
.	TRBV19	15	TRBJ1-5	TGTGCCAGCGCCGGAGGGGGGGCATCCCATCAGCCCCAGCATTTT	CASAGGGASHQPQHF
TRBD1	TRBV7-9	12	TRBJ2-7	TGTGCCAGCAGCTCAGGGACAGACGAGCAGTACTTC	CASSSGTDEQYF
.	TRBV13	15	TRBJ1-1	TGTGCCAGCAGCTTGTACGAGAGGGGGGGGAGTGAAGCTTTCTTT	CASSLYERGGSEAFF
.	TRBV5-4	14	TRBJ2-1	TGTGCCAGCAGCCCGGAGAGTACCTACAATGAGCAGTTCTTC	CASSPESTYNEQFF
.	TRBV5-8	14	TRBJ2-5	TGTGCCAGCAGCCGCGACAGGTCCGGGGAGACCCAGTACTTC	CASSRDRSGETQYF
.	TRBV5-6	13	TRBJ1-2	TGTGCCAGCAGCTTGCGTGCAGTCTATGGCTACACCTTC	CASSLRAVYGYTF
.	TRBV19	17	TRBJ1-1	TGTGCCAGCGCATCGACAGAAGGTTGGAGAATGAACACTGAAGCTTTCTTT	CASASTEGWRMNTEAFF
.	TRBV5-8	16	TRBJ2-1	TGTGCCAGCAGCTTGGAGGCGGGGCTCTCCTACAATGAGCAGTTCTTC	CASSLEAGLSYNEQFF
TRBD2	TRBV6-1	14	TRBJ2-7	TGTGCCAGCAGAATAGCGGGAGATCTCTACGAGCAGTACTTC	CASRIAGDLYEQYF
.	TRBV13	17	TRBJ1-3	TGTGCCAGCAGCTTCCCAGGAACCCTAGCCTCTGGAAACACCATATATTTT	CASSFPGTLASGNTIYF
.	TRBV29-1	12	TRBJ2-5	TGCAGCGTTGATTACAGCAAAGAGACCCAGTACTTC	CSVDYSKETQYF
.	TRBV7-2	14	TRBJ1-1	TGTGCCAGCAGCCTGCACATCCTGAACACTGAAGCTTTCTTT	CASSLHILNTEAFF
TRBD1	TRBV5-5	12	TRBJ1-2	TGTGCCAGCAGCTTCGACAGGGATGGCTACACCTTC	CASSFDRDGYTF
.	TRBV18	12	TRBJ1-5	TGTGCCAGCTCACCCCGGGATCAGCCCCAGCATTTT	CASSPRDQPQHF
.	TRBV19	13	TRBJ2-3	TGTGCCAGTAACGGGGATGCTACAGATACGCAGTATTTT	CASNGDATDTQYF
.	TRBV5-1	16	TRBJ2-7	TGCGCCAGCAGCTTGGGCTGGCGACTGACCTCCTACGAGCAGTACTTC	CASSLGWRLTSYEQYF
.	TRBV6-6	11	TRBJ2-7	TGTGCCAGCAGTAGCGCCTACGAGCAGTACTTC	CASSSAYEQYF